This TCR beta chain came from a study of blood T cell repertoires in COVID-19. Study-wide background: COVID-19 samples collected from the United States, Italy and Spain covered acute and convalescent phases. Sources were T cells, B-cell-depleted T cells, or PBMCs; the material itself was cDNA or gDNA.

Original data processing: Estimates of nucleated cell counts were drawn from the amplification of reference gene primers. Profiled with immunoSEQ multiplex PCR; TCRdb holds only in-frame clones, not every one. D and trimming come from the DNA, and the V and J calls and clone size come from that table. The table shows 200,000 to 250,000 clones, with 65% to 85% occurring only once. The CDR3 runs to 16 residues. CDR1 is SGHVS, CDR2 FNYEAQ, per germline. The trim removed 4 bases at V and 5 bases at J, leaving 9 bases unmatched. The sequence derives from a human donor in a cohort sampled during active COVID-19. The chain recombines TRBV7-6 with TRBJ2-2, with 8 bases that match TRBD2. Sequencing used peripheral blood. The CDR3 nucleotides are TGTGCCAGCAGCTCCCTCAGCGGGAGTAATACCGGGGAGCTGTTTTTT. This translates into CASSSLSGSNTGELFF.